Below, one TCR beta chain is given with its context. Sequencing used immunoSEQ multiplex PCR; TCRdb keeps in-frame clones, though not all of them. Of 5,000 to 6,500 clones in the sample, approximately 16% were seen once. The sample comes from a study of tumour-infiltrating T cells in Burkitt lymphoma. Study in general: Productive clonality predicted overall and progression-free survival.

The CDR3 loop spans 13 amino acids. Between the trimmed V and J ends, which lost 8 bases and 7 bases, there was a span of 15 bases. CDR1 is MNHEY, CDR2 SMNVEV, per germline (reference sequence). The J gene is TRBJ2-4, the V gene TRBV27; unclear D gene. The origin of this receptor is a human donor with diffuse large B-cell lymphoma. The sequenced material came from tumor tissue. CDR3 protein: CASSPDPNNIQYF. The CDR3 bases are TGTGCCAGCTCCCCCGATCCTAATAACATTCAGTACTTC.